The 21 T cell receptor beta chains reported below all come from one sample, sequenced in a study of regulatory and conventional T cells in breast cancer. One entry per CDR3 protein, called by TCRdb with MiXCR from the PCR reads. The sample holds over a thousand distinct CDR3 sequences, more than 75% seen once. The sequencing input was regulatory T cells from blood. The source of these receptors is a male donor in good health.

The chain carries TRBV12-3 or TRBV12-4 and TRBJ2-1, with a possible D match to TRBD1 (5 bases). The V end lost 6 bases, the J end lost 10 bases, and 16 bases lay between the germline ends. This CDR3 is 13 amino acids long. The CDR3 loop is CASSLRELGEQFF. CDR3 nucleotides: TGTGCCAGCAGCCTCAGGGAATTAGGGGAGCAGTTCTTC.

This clonotype was detected only once. V usage is TRBV3-1 and J usage is TRBJ2-3, with a tentative D call TRBD1 (6 bases). CDR1 and CDR2 (germline): LGHDT, YNNKEL (reference sequence). The CDR3 is 13 amino acids. V was clipped by 4 bases and J by 7 bases, with 12 bases between them. Written as DNA, the CDR3 is TGTGCCAGCAGCCCATACGGACAGAATACGCAGTATTTT. This codes for CASSPYGQNTQYF.

The gene calls are TRBV20-1 and TRBJ2-1, with TRBD2 matching over 14 bases. The CDR3 has 16 residues. V shed 5 bases and J 2 bases; nucleotides not matched to a gene: 5. Germline CDR1 is DFQATT and CDR2 is SNEGSKA (reference sequence). DNA of the CDR3: TGCAGTGCTCCTGGACTAGCGGGGGGAACCTACAATGAGCAGTTCTTC. This codes for CSAPGLAGGTYNEQFF.

This chain joins TRBV7-9 and TRBJ2-5; 9 bases map to TRBD1. Trimming removed 5 bases from V and 0 bases from J; junction bases left unmatched: 7. In germline, CDR1 is SEHNR, CDR2 FQNEAQ (reference sequence). CDR3 length: 16 residues. The CDR3 DNA reads TGTGCCAGCAGCGGGGGACAGGGAACGTACCAAGAGACCCAGTACTTC. Translated: CASSGGQGTYQETQYF.

The gene calls are TRBV10-2 and TRBJ1-5; D gene uncertain. Germline V gives CDR1 WSHSY, CDR2 SAAADI. The V end was cut by 4 bases, the J end by 4 bases, with 8 bases between. This CDR3 region has 13 residues. The CDR3 loop reads CASSVGFNQPQHF. CDR3 nucleotides: TGCGCCAGCAGTGTAGGGTTTAATCAGCCCCAGCATTTT.

The chain combines TRBV7-3 with TRBJ2-7; a possible D gene is TRBD2 (5 bases). Deletions cut 1 base from V and 7 bases from J, with 17 bases between. Germline values: CDR1 SGHTA, CDR2 FQGTGA. The CDR3 loop spans 15 amino acids. This CDR3 is CASSLISGPAKEQYF. CDR3 DNA sequence: TGTGCCAGCAGCTTAATCAGCGGTCCGGCCAAGGAGCAGTACTTC.

This clonotype was picked up a small number of times. V is TRBV10-3 and J is TRBJ2-5, with TRBD1 matching 8 bases. Trimming at V came to 3 bases and at J to 2 bases, leaving 2 bases not matched to a gene. Germline V gives CDR1 ENHRY, CDR2 SYGVKD. The CDR3 extends over 14 amino acids. Here the CDR3 reads CAISDRTGQETQYF. The CDR3 bases are TGTGCCATCAGTGACAGGACAGGGCAAGAGACCCAGTACTTC.

This chain joins TRBV6-2 or TRBV6-3 and TRBJ1-5; a weak D match, TRBD1 (6 bases). CDR1 is MNHEY and CDR2 is SVGEGT in the germline V gene. The CDR3 covers 16 residues. V lost 5 bases to trimming and J lost 1 base, with 15 bases between them. CDR3 nucleotides: TGTGCCAGCAGTCCTCCCCTTGGACAGAGCAATCAGCCCCAGCATTTT. Residues: CASSPPLGQSNQPQHF.

The J gene is TRBJ2-3, the V gene TRBV11-2; no definite D call. Germline V gene data show CDR1 as SGHAT and CDR2 as FQNNGV. V lost 1 base, J lost 1 base, and 6 bases lay in between. The CDR3 is made up of 14 amino acids. CDR3 in amino acids: CASSLVLGTDTQYF. DNA of the CDR3: TGTGCCAGCAGCTTAGTTCTCGGCACAGATACGCAGTATTTT.

CDR3 amino acids: CASSSYGQGIYGYTF. In nucleotides, the CDR3 is TGTGCCAGCAGCTCCTACGGACAGGGCATCTATGGCTACACCTTC. This sequence joins TRBV7-2 and TRBJ1-2, with 8 bases lining up with TRBD1. This CDR3 comprises 15 residues. The germline CDR1 and CDR2 sequences are SGHTA and FQGNSA. The ends lost 4 bases at V and 4 bases at J; junction bases unmatched: 8.

This clonotype showed up just once. This chain joins TRBV10-3 and TRBJ2-1; 8 bases agree with TRBD1. The CDR3 is made up of 15 amino acids. Germline V gives CDR1 ENHRY, CDR2 SYGVKD. J was trimmed by 2 bases and V by 6 bases; bases with no gene match: 6. CDR3 residues: CAIRVDRAAYNEQFF. As DNA, the CDR3 is TGTGCCATCAGGGTGGACAGGGCGGCCTACAATGAGCAGTTCTTC.

Concerning this clonotype itself: A much larger clone lies a single base off, so this may be a read error. The rearrangement joins TRBV4-3 to TRBJ2-3; D unclear. Per germline, CDR1 LGHNA and CDR2 YSLEER. The V and J ends lost 1 base and 6 bases respectively, with 8 bases between them. CDR3 length equals 13 residues. This CDR3 reads CASSQVGMDTQYF. The CDR3, as DNA: TGCGCCAGCAGCCAAGTGGGTATGGATACGCAGTATTTT.

The rearrangement uses TRBV20-1 and TRBJ2-7, with a weak D call TRBD2 (6 bases). The V end was cut by 3 bases, the J end by 4 bases, with 19 bases between. CDR1 is DFQATT, CDR2 SNEGSKA, per germline (reference sequence). The CDR3 consists of 15 residues. In DNA form, the CDR3 reads TGCAGTGCTAGTCGTCGGGAGACCAATGCTTACGAGCAGTACTTC. This codes for CSASRRETNAYEQYF.

The chain is built from TRBV5-1 and TRBJ1-1, with no clear D. Germline V gene lookup returns CDR1 SGHRS and CDR2 YFSETQ. CDR3 size: 13 residues. V shed 3 bases and J shed 2 bases, with 8 bases lying between them. CDR3 residues: CASSSRENTEAFF. DNA for the CDR3: TGCGCCAGCAGCTCCCGGGAAAACACTGAAGCTTTCTTT. Based on the CDR3 plus reference TRBV5-1 and TRBJ1-1, the full variable domain is KAGVTQTPRYLIKTRGQQVTLSCSPISGHRSVSWYQQTPGQGLQFLFEYFSETQRNKGNFPGRFSGRQFSNSRSEMNVSTLELGDSALYLCASSSRENTEAFFGQGTRLTVV.

This chain joins TRBV14 and TRBJ2-1; D call uncertain. The germline CDR1 and CDR2 sequences are SGHDN and FVKESK. The CDR3 is 16 residues long. V lost 5 bases and J lost 0, with 14 bases in between. CDR3 nucleotides: TGTGCCAGCAGCTCTCGGCGCTTAAACTCCTACAATGAGCAGTTCTTC. Its protein is CASSSRRLNSYNEQFF. Complete variable domain (other parts from reference TRBV14 and TRBJ2-1): EAGVTQFPSHSVIEKGQTVTLRCDPISGHDNLYWYRRVMGKEIKFLLHFVKESKQDESGMPNNRFLAERTGGTYSTLKVQPAELEDSGVYFCASSSRRLNSYNEQFFGPGTRLTVL.

The V and J genes are TRBV27 and TRBJ1-6; 10 nucleotides match TRBD1. The germline V gene encodes CDR1 MNHEY and CDR2 SMNVEV (reference sequence). J gave up 9 bases and V 6 bases, and 11 bases lay outside the gene matches. CDR3 length: 16 residues. CDR3 sequence: CASRRMTGGWGSPLHF. For the CDR3, the DNA is TGTGCCAGCAGAAGAATGACAGGGGGCTGGGGTTCACCCCTCCACTTT.

The V gene is TRBV12-3 or TRBV12-4, the J gene TRBJ1-3; the D gene is possibly TRBD1 (6 bases). The CDR3 length is 16 residues. Trimming took off 7 bases at V and 4 bases at J, with 20 bases between the two ends. Written as DNA, the CDR3 is TGTGCCAGCACTCTATCCGGAGGGACATTCGGAAACACCATATATTTT. Its translation: CASTLSGGTFGNTIYF.

This clonotype came up a few times. V gene TRBV19 combines with J gene TRBJ2-5; D unclear. The CDR3 consists of 14 residues. Germline V gene lookup returns CDR1 LNHDA and CDR2 SQIVND (reference sequence). The V end lost 5 bases, the J end lost 5 bases, and 15 bases lay between the germline ends. In DNA, the CDR3 is TGTGCCAGTAGTGAAGCCAAGATTCAGGAGACCCAGTACTTC. Translated: CASSEAKIQETQYF.

The chain uses TRBV7-2 and TRBJ2-7, with D unclear. Between the trimmed V and J ends, which lost 5 bases and 7 bases, there was a span of 15 bases. Germline lookup yields CDR1 SGHTA and CDR2 FQGNSA. This CDR3 has 13 residues. CDR3 in DNA: TGTGCCAGCAGCCGGGTAACGGGTAGAGAGCAGTACTTC. It yields the protein CASSRVTGREQYF.

The gene calls are TRBV12-3 or TRBV12-4 and TRBJ1-2; D gene uncertain. With 3 bases removed from V and 2 bases from J, the gap between germline ends came to 10 bases. This CDR3 is built from 14 residues. CDR3 sequence (DNA): TGTGCCAGCAGTTTTGGGCGGTCGAACTATGGCTACACCTTC. Encoded protein: CASSFGRSNYGYTF.

The chain couples TRBV10-3 to TRBJ2-4, with 9 positions matching TRBD2. CDR1 is ENHRY and CDR2 is SYGVKD in the germline V gene. V lost 4 bases and J lost 6; bases outside the gene matches: 13. This CDR3 has 17 amino acids. The CDR3 DNA reads as TGTGCCATCAGTGCCTTACCTTTAGCGGGGGACCTAAACATTCAGTACTTC. This codes for CAISALPLAGDLNIQYF.